Listed here are 2 T cell receptor beta chains from one sample, sequenced in a study of cytomegalovirus exposure and HLA in healthy donors. This PCR relied on a set of 60 Vbeta primers and 13 Jbeta primers. Using immunoSEQ multiplex PCR, the repertoire was profiled, and TCRdb retains in-frame clones only, with some absent. The sample yields over 75,000 clones, about 75% seen once. The material sequenced was PBMCs. These receptors originate from a female donor in good health and CMV-seronegative.

A single count supports this clone. The V gene is TRBV2, the J gene TRBJ2-7; weak D call: TRBD1 (6 bases). Trimming left V 8 bases short and J 9 bases short, with 20 bases between. CDR3 length: 13 residues. The germline CDR1 and CDR2 sequences are SNHLY and FYNNEI. In DNA form, the CDR3 reads TGTGCCAGCGTTGAAGAACAGGGTCATGGGCAGTACTTC. Amino acid sequence: CASVEEQGHGQYF.

The table lists this clone with a few counts. The chain uses TRBV6-5 and TRBJ1-1, with 12 bases lining up with TRBD1. V trimming: 5 bases; J trimming: 10 bases; junction bases outside the gene matches: 2. The CDR3 spans 12 residues. Looked up from germline, CDR1 is MNHEY and CDR2 is SVGAGI. CDR3 nucleotide sequence: TGTGCCAGCAGTGGGGACAGGGGGCGAGCTTTCTTT. This encodes CASSGDRGRAFF.